These 20 T cell receptor beta chains originate from one sample sequenced in a study of CD8 T cells in ankylosing spondylitis. Study-level findings and limits: Ankylosing spondylitis blood seemed to carry a telltale TCR beta motif made of roughly 8 highly homologous variants.

TCRdb re-called the 5' RACE reads through MiXCR, storing one row per CDR3 protein. This sample has 750,000 to 850,000 distinct CDR3 sequences, with approximately 10% found just once. The antigens for these receptors are not known. The sample consisted of blood, either unsorted or a sorted T cell fraction (not recorded which). All receptors derive from a male donor with ankylosing spondylitis.

This clonotype was recorded a few times. The gene calls are TRBV5-5 and TRBJ2-7, with D unclear. The V end lost 4 bases, the J end lost 9 bases, and 23 bases lay between the germline ends. The CDR3 is made up of 15 amino acids. Germline V gene sequence: CDR1 SGHKS, CDR2 YYEKEE (reference sequence). For the CDR3, the DNA is TGTGCCAGCAGCCCCAAAAGTAACGTCTTTTCCGGGCAGTACTTC. Residues: CASSPKSNVFSGQYF.

The chain joins TRBV20-1 to TRBJ2-4, with D perhaps TRBD2 (5 bases). The germline V gene has CDR1 DFQATT and CDR2 SNEGSKA (reference sequence). V was cut by 0 bases and J by 5 bases, with 5 bases left in between. The CDR3 extends over 12 amino acids. CDR3 residues: CSARDGENIQYF. Written as DNA, the CDR3 is TGCAGTGCTAGAGACGGGGAAAACATTCAGTACTTC.

This clonotype has at least ten counts. The CDR3 DNA is TGCGCCAGCAGCCTAGGGACAGCCAAGGGAAAACTGTTTTTT. Its protein is CASSLGTAKGKLFF. The chain is built from TRBV5-1 and TRBJ1-4; 7 positions agree with TRBD1. Per germline, CDR1 SGHRS and CDR2 YFSETQ. The V gene end was trimmed by 4 bases and the J gene end by 10 bases; junction bases not matched to a gene: 10. The CDR3 runs 14 residues.

This clonotype was detected a few times. The CDR3: CSARDSDTFRYNEQFF. CDR3 coding DNA: TGCAGTGCTAGAGATTCGGACACCTTTCGCTACAATGAGCAGTTCTTC. The rearrangement uses TRBV20-1 and TRBJ2-1, with a tentative D call TRBD1 (5 bases). The CDR3 totals 16 residues. V lost 0 bases to trimming and J lost 3 bases, with 15 bases between them. Germline CDR1 reads DFQATT; CDR2 reads SNEGSKA (reference sequence).

This clonotype was found a few times. The chain uses TRBV20-1 and TRBJ1-1; 10 nucleotides line up with TRBD1. CDR3 length: 13 residues. Germline trimming cut 6 bases from V and 5 bases from J; bases unmatched to any gene: 6. The germline gives CDR1 DFQATT, CDR2 SNEGSKA (reference sequence). CDR3 protein: CSATDRGLTEAFF. CDR3 nucleotide sequence: TGCAGTGCAACCGACAGGGGGCTGACTGAAGCTTTCTTT.

This clonotype was detected only a few times. This rearrangement joins TRBV20-1 to TRBJ2-1; D is uncertain. The germline gives CDR1 DFQATT, CDR2 SNEGSKA (reference sequence). The CDR3 totals 11 residues. Trimming removed 3 bases from V and 10 bases from J, with 10 bases in between. CDR3 loop: CSASRTREQFF. For the CDR3, the DNA is TGCAGTGCTAGTCGAACACGAGAGCAGTTCTTC.

This clonotype was seen only a few times. The chain is built from TRBV18 and TRBJ2-7; D is possibly TRBD1 (6 bases). The CDR3 has 14 amino acids. Per germline, CDR1 KGHSH and CDR2 LQKENI. Trimming left V 6 bases short and J 1 base short, with 13 bases between. CDR3 in DNA: TGTGCCAGCTCCGTCAGGGGTAATTCCTACGAGCAGTACTTC. Translation gives CASSVRGNSYEQYF.

This clonotype was seen only a few times. The V gene is TRBV6-5, the J gene TRBJ2-7; D might be TRBD1 (6 bases). The ends were cut back, 2 bases at V and 1 base at J, with 9 bases in the middle. The germline gives CDR1 MNHEY, CDR2 SVGAGI. This CDR3 contains 14 residues. Here the CDR3 reads CASSYRGISYEQYF. CDR3 nucleotides: TGTGCCAGCAGTTACAGGGGGATTTCCTACGAGCAGTACTTC.

This clonotype has just a few counts. The chain couples TRBV18 to TRBJ2-3; the match to TRBD2 covers 12 bases. Germline assignment: CDR1 KGHSH and CDR2 LQKENI. Germline trimming cut 6 bases from V and 0 bases from J; bases unmatched to any gene: 13. CDR3 length: 19 amino acids. The CDR3 reads CASSPSGGAYPPSTDTQYF. In nucleotides, the CDR3 is TGTGCCAGCTCGCCTAGCGGGGGGGCCTACCCGCCAAGCACAGATACGCAGTATTTT.

The chain links TRBV27 to TRBJ2-1; 8 nucleotides align to TRBD2. There are 15 residues in the CDR3. Germline V lookup: CDR1 MNHEY, CDR2 SMNVEV (reference sequence). Trimming took 6 bases from V and 4 from J; bases not matched to a gene: 8. The CDR3 is CASSRPGTRYNEQFF. CDR3 bases: TGTGCCAGCAGCCGACCCGGGACTAGGTACAATGAGCAGTTCTTC.

This clonotype came up a few times. The rearrangement uses TRBV5-4 and TRBJ2-7; 8 positions agree with TRBD2. The CDR3 is 15 amino acids. V was pared by 2 bases and J by 4 bases, with 8 bases of the junction left unmatched. Looked up from germline, CDR1 is SGHNT and CDR2 is YYREEE (reference sequence). In DNA form, the CDR3 reads TGTGCCAGCAGCTTAAAAGCGGGAGTGGGATACGAGCAGTACTTC. Translating gives CASSLKAGVGYEQYF.

The chain has TRBV4-2 and TRBJ2-1; D is possibly TRBD1 (5 bases). Germline CDR1 reads LGHNA; CDR2 reads YNFKEQ. Trimming removed 1 base at V and 7 bases at J, with 14 bases between. CDR3 length: 15 amino acids. DNA of the CDR3: TGTGCCAGCAGCCAAGTAGGGGAAAGTTGGAATGAGCAGTTCTTC. Amino acid sequence: CASSQVGESWNEQFF.

Here the CDR3 DNA reads TGTGCCAGCAGCCAGCAAGGGCTCGCGAACACCGGGGAGCTGTTTTTT. It encodes CASSQQGLANTGELFF. The chain joins TRBV7-3 to TRBJ2-2; D is ambiguous. CDR1 SGHTA and CDR2 FQGTGA come from the germline V gene. Trimming took 5 bases from V and 0 from J, leaving 13 bases between them. The CDR3 extends over 16 amino acids.

This clonotype was observed a handful of times. The chain recombines TRBV10-3 with TRBJ1-3, with TRBD1 identical over 8 bases. V dropped 8 bases and J dropped 4; count of bases not matched to a gene: 4. This CDR3 comprises 13 residues. Germline CDR1 is ENHRY and CDR2 is SYGVKD. This CDR3 reads CAIGTGYGNTIYF. The CDR3 DNA follows: TGTGCCATCGGGACAGGCTACGGAAACACCATATATTTT.

This clonotype has only a few counts. The rearrangement uses TRBV4-3 and TRBJ1-4, with a weak D call TRBD1 (6 bases). The CDR3 contains 15 residues. The V gene's germline CDR1 is LGHNA and CDR2 YSLEER. With 2 bases removed from V and 7 bases from J, the gap between germline ends came to 14 bases. Written as DNA, the CDR3 is TGCGCCAGCAGCCAACAGTGGGGGCAGGGTGAAAAACTGTTTTTT. This encodes CASSQQWGQGEKLFF.

The sample holds many counts of this clonotype. One end of the junction fails to match germline, which may point to a read error. V is TRBV29-1 and J is TRBJ1-5; unclear D gene. Germline assignment: CDR1 SQVTM and CDR2 ANQGSEA. The CDR3 is 13 residues long. In DNA form, the CDR3 reads TGCAGCGTTCAAGATTCGGGCAATCAGCCCCAGCATTTT. Protein product: CSVQDSGNQPQHF.

The chain uses TRBV20-1 and TRBJ2-3; 7 bases match TRBD1. The germline gives CDR1 DFQATT, CDR2 SNEGSKA (reference sequence). The CDR3 has 15 residues. V dropped 1 base and J dropped 3; count of bases not matched to a gene: 7. CDR3 amino acids: CSARGQGVATDTQYF. The DNA for the CDR3 is TGCAGTGCTAGAGGCCAGGGGGTGGCAACAGATACGCAGTATTTT.

In its sample, this clonotype was seen a few times. The chain combines TRBV7-8 with TRBJ2-7; 7 positions agree with TRBD2. This CDR3 is built from 14 residues. Per germline, CDR1 SGHVS and CDR2 FQNEAQ. Trimming at V came to 1 base and at J to 8 bases, leaving 8 bases not matched to a gene. This CDR3 is CASSLDPGRGKQYF. The CDR3 DNA sequence: TGTGCCAGCAGCTTAGACCCTGGGAGGGGAAAGCAGTACTTC.

This clonotype was recorded a few times. The chain recombines TRBV6-1 with TRBJ2-2; tentatively, D is TRBD1 (6 bases). In germline, CDR1 is MNHNS, CDR2 SASEGT. CDR3 length: 15 residues. The V end lost 8 bases, the J end lost 4 bases, and 17 bases lay between the germline ends. The CDR3 spells CASGRQAHVTGELFF. The DNA of the CDR3 is TGTGCCAGCGGAAGACAGGCCCATGTCACCGGGGAGCTGTTTTTT.

This clonotype was seen a handful of times. V is TRBV5-1 and J is TRBJ2-7; the D gene is possibly TRBD2 (6 bases). V shed 3 bases and J shed 4 bases, with 14 bases lying between them. CDR3 length: 14 residues. Germline values: CDR1 SGHRS, CDR2 YFSETQ. CDR3 residues: CASSWTTGPYEQYF. The CDR3 DNA sequence: TGCGCCAGCAGCTGGACTACAGGCCCTTACGAGCAGTACTTC.